Below are 6 T cell receptor beta chains sequenced from a single sample in a study of post-analysis software for immune sequencing data. Whole-study findings and limits: Compared with controls, patients had more of about 5 TRBV segments, including TRBV5-6, TRBV5-1 and TRBV20-1.

Researchers reported that TCR beta cDNA libraries carried unique molecular identifiers. A single record per CDR3 protein comes from TCRdb applying MiXCR to the PCR reads. Here the sample spans around 710,000 distinct CDR3 sequences, more than 45% being singletons. These TCRs' antigens remain unknown. The sequenced material came from blood. These receptors came from a girl between 5 and 17 years old with multiple sclerosis.

This clonotype appeared a few times. The rearrangement joins TRBV5-1 to TRBJ2-7, with D uncertain. Trimming took off 0 bases at V and 4 bases at J, with 8 bases between the two ends. The CDR3 totals 13 residues. The germline gives CDR1 SGHRS, CDR2 YFSETQ. The CDR3 reads CASSLEPGYEQYF. CDR3 nucleotides: TGCGCCAGCAGCTTGGAACCAGGTTACGAGCAGTACTTC.

The V call is TRBV6-5, the J call TRBJ2-1; no definite D call. V lost 2 bases to trimming and J lost 8 bases, with 7 bases between them. The germline V gene encodes CDR1 MNHEY and CDR2 SVGAGI. This CDR3 region has 12 residues. CDR3 region: CASSYGHDEQFF. CDR3 sequence (DNA): TGTGCCAGCAGTTACGGGCACGATGAGCAGTTCTTC.

In its sample, this clonotype was seen a few times. The V and J genes are TRBV27 and TRBJ2-5; 9 bases are shared with TRBD2. The CDR3 covers 15 residues. V gave up 7 bases and J gave up 5 bases; unmatched junction bases: 11. In germline, CDR1 is MNHEY, CDR2 SMNVEV (reference sequence). The CDR3 spells CASKLLAGAWETQYF. CDR3 nucleotides: TGTGCCAGCAAACTTTTAGCGGGAGCTTGGGAGACCCAGTACTTC.

The chain uses TRBV27 and TRBJ2-3; D unresolved. CDR1 MNHEY and CDR2 SMNVEV come from the germline V gene (reference sequence). The V end lost 4 bases, the J end lost 0 bases, and 8 bases lay between the germline ends. The CDR3 has 14 amino acids. The CDR3 loop is CASSCQTSTDTQYF. DNA for the CDR3: TGTGCCAGCAGTTGCCAGACTAGCACAGATACGCAGTATTTT.

The genes are TRBV27 and TRBJ2-1; 7 nucleotides agree with TRBD2. This CDR3 has 16 residues. CDR1 MNHEY and CDR2 SMNVEV come from the germline V gene (reference sequence). Unmatched junction bases numbered 10, after V lost 5 bases and J lost 3 bases. CDR3 region: CASSPLEGGFYNEQFF. The CDR3 DNA follows: TGTGCCAGCAGTCCTCTGGAGGGAGGGTTCTACAATGAGCAGTTCTTC.

The gene calls are TRBV9 and TRBJ2-1; maybe TRBD2 (6 bases). V was pared by 0 bases and J by 4 bases, with 17 bases between. This CDR3 is 17 amino acids long. In germline, CDR1 is SGDLS, CDR2 YYNGEE. CDR3 residues: CASSVGSMAGPYNEQFF. The CDR3, as DNA: TGTGCCAGCAGCGTAGGTTCGATGGCGGGACCTTACAATGAGCAGTTCTTC.